The 20 T cell receptor beta chains listed next were all sequenced from one sample in a study of blood T cell repertoires in COVID-19 (dated by TCRdb to between 2020 and 2021). The library came from the immunoSEQ multiplex PCR assay. TCRdb mirrors the immuneACCESS table, restricted to in-frame sequences. Some clones are absent from its copies; in checked studies, under half trace to an unresolved V gene, and the reason for the others is unknown. Here the sample has about 350,000 clones; about 88% occur a single time. Of the sample, 2.5% to 3.5% falls within the top ten clones. Sequences were obtained from PBMCs or T cells enriched from blood (not recorded which). The origin of the receptors is a woman younger than 45 who had recovered from COVID-19.

The V call is TRBV5-1, the J call TRBJ1-4; 7 bases agree with TRBD1. The trim removed 4 bases at V and 7 bases at J, leaving 10 bases unmatched. CDR3 length equals 15 residues. CDR1 SGHRS and CDR2 YFSETQ come from the germline V gene. The CDR3 region is CASSARQGTVEKLFF. Here the CDR3 DNA reads TGCGCCAGCAGCGCCCGGCAGGGGACAGTTGAAAAACTGTTTTTT.

This clone was found once. The chain employs TRBV24-1 and TRBJ2-5; TRBD2 might be the D (5 bases). Trimming pared 4 bases from V and 5 bases from J, leaving 10 bases between. CDR3 length: 13 amino acids. Germline CDR1 is KGHDR and CDR2 is SFDVKD. This CDR3 reads CATSEVSGETQYF. The CDR3 DNA reads as TGTGCCACCAGTGAGGTCTCGGGGGAGACCCAGTACTTC.

This sequence joins TRBV30 and TRBJ1-5; the D gene is possibly TRBD1 (5 bases). V lost 1 base, J lost 7 bases, and 11 bases lay in between. Germline CDR1 and CDR2: GTSNPN and SVGIG (reference sequence). The CDR3 is 13 residues long. In DNA, the CDR3 is TGTGCCTGGAGTGAGGGGTTTAGGCAGCCCCAGCATTTT. Its translation: CAWSEGFRQPQHF.

The chain recombines TRBV6-5 with TRBJ1-2; D is uncertain. The CDR3 has 13 residues. Germline V gives CDR1 MNHEY, CDR2 SVGAGI. Trimming shortened V by 0 bases and J by 5 bases, and 7 bases separated the two germline ends. In DNA, the CDR3 is TGTGCCAGCAGTTACTCGGGCCTGTATGGCTACACCTTC. This translates into CASSYSGLYGYTF.

The chain uses TRBV28 and TRBJ2-7; no firm D call. Germline-derived CDR1 and CDR2 are MDHEN and SYDVKM. The CDR3 has 12 residues. V shed 4 bases and J shed 4 bases, with 8 bases lying between them. The CDR3 DNA sequence: TGTGCCAGCAGTTCTTATACTTACGAGCAGTACTTC. It codes for CASSSYTYEQYF.

The chain is built from TRBV19 and TRBJ2-5; the match to TRBD1 covers 7 bases. This CDR3 has 11 residues. Per the germline V gene, CDR1 is LNHDA and CDR2 is SQIVND (reference sequence). V trimming: 9 bases; J trimming: 7 bases; junction bases outside the gene matches: 5. The CDR3 here is CASGQVGTQYF. The CDR3 DNA follows: TGTGCCAGCGGACAGGTTGGGACCCAGTACTTC.

DNA of the CDR3: TGTGCCAGCAGCCCCTTATCCGGGATGAACACTGAAGCTTTCTTT. This translates into CASSPLSGMNTEAFF. This chain connects TRBV5-5 to TRBJ1-1; no clear D gene. Per the germline V gene, CDR1 is SGHKS and CDR2 is YYEKEE (reference sequence). V lost 4 bases, J lost 0 bases, and 13 bases lay in between. This CDR3 comprises 15 residues.

This clone was seen more than once but under ten times. This chain links TRBV9 with TRBJ2-3; 16 bases line up with TRBD2. The CDR3 has 17 residues. V dropped 3 bases and J dropped 2; count of bases not matched to a gene: 3. CDR1 SGDLS and CDR2 YYNGEE come from the germline V gene. CDR3 region: CASSAGTSGRATDTQYF. The CDR3 DNA sequence: TGTGCCAGCAGCGCCGGGACTAGCGGGAGGGCCACAGATACGCAGTATTTT.

The V gene is TRBV30, the J gene TRBJ2-4, with 9 positions matching TRBD1. This CDR3 contains 14 residues. The V gene end was trimmed by 2 bases and the J gene end by 6 bases; junction bases not matched to a gene: 5. CDR1 and CDR2 from the germline V gene are GTSNPN and SVGIG (reference sequence). The CDR3 spells CAWSSTGGTNIQYF. The CDR3 DNA reads as TGTGCCTGGAGTTCAACAGGGGGCACAAACATTCAGTACTTC.

This clone was found a few times. The chain links TRBV27 to TRBJ1-2; 8 bases fit TRBD1. This CDR3 is built from 13 residues. The germline gives CDR1 MNHEY, CDR2 SMNVEV (reference sequence). The V gene end was trimmed by 2 bases and the J gene end by 6 bases; junction bases not matched to a gene: 2. CDR3 DNA sequence: TGTGCCAGCAGTTTAACGACAGGGGATGGCTACACCTTC. This sequence encodes CASSLTTGDGYTF.

The V gene is TRBV6-4, the J gene TRBJ1-6; D possibly corresponds to TRBD1 (6 bases). Germline V gives CDR1 MRHNA, CDR2 SNTAGT. The length of the CDR3 is 15 residues. The V and J ends lost 6 bases and 8 bases respectively, with 17 bases between them. CDR3 coding DNA: TGTGCCAGCAGCCCCGGACAGTTAGGCTATTCACCCCTCCACTTT. Amino acids: CASSPGQLGYSPLHF.

The chain employs TRBV24-1 and TRBJ2-5; TRBD1 agrees at 8 bases. The CDR3 length is 14 residues. Germline-derived CDR1 and CDR2 are KGHDR and SFDVKD. With V trimmed by 4 bases and J by 0 bases, 0 bases remained unmatched. CDR3 protein: CATSEGQDQETQYF. CDR3 coding DNA: TGTGCCACCAGTGAGGGACAGGACCAAGAGACCCAGTACTTC.

The chain has TRBV6-2 or TRBV6-3 and TRBJ1-1; no clear D gene. Germline V lookup: CDR1 MNHEY, CDR2 SVGEGT. The CDR3 is 15 residues long. V was clipped by 0 bases and J by 0 bases, with 8 bases between them. CDR3: CASSYSKLLNTEAFF. The CDR3 bases are TGTGCCAGCAGTTACTCGAAGCTACTGAACACTGAAGCTTTCTTT.

This rearrangement joins TRBV3-1 (or the pseudogene TRBV3-2) to TRBJ2-2; the D gene is possibly TRBD1 (6 bases). V was pared by 4 bases and J by 8 bases, with 11 bases between. Germline CDR1 reads LGHDT; CDR2 reads YNNKEL (reference sequence). The CDR3 has 13 residues. CDR3 amino acids: CASSPYRVGELFF. CDR3 in DNA: TGTGCCAGCAGCCCTTACAGGGTGGGGGAGCTGTTTTTT.

This chain joins TRBV19 and TRBJ2-1; TRBD2 matches at 12 bases. The V segment lost 7 bases and the J segment 9 bases; nucleotides outside the gene matches: 10. The germline V gene encodes CDR1 LNHDA and CDR2 SQIVND (reference sequence). The CDR3 loop spans 15 amino acids. CDR3 DNA sequence: TGTGCCAGTACCCTACTAGCGGGGGGTGGGAGTGAGCAGTTCTTC. Translated: CASTLLAGGGSEQFF.

This clone has a handful of counts. The sample holds other DNA sequences that translate to the same CDR3. This sequence joins TRBV5-1 and TRBJ1-1, with TRBD1 matching over 10 bases. Germline lookup yields CDR1 SGHRS and CDR2 YFSETQ. J gave up 7 bases and V 0 bases, and 0 bases lay outside the gene matches. CDR3 size: 13 residues. CDR3 sequence (DNA): TGCGCCAGCAGCTTGGGGACAGGGGGTGAAGCTTTCTTT. This translates into CASSLGTGGEAFF.

This clone has only one observation. The J gene is TRBJ2-7, the V gene TRBV5-6; 9 bases map to TRBD1. V trimming: 4 bases; J trimming: 5 bases; junction bases outside the gene matches: 10. Germline CDR1 reads SGHDT; CDR2 reads YYEEEE. The CDR3 has 15 residues. The CDR3 here is CASSGAGTGNHEQYF. For the CDR3, the DNA is TGTGCCAGCAGCGGAGCCGGGACAGGGAATCACGAGCAGTACTTC.

In its sample, this clone was seen a few times. This sequence joins TRBV11-3 and TRBJ1-3, with TRBD1 matching 9 bases. The CDR3 is 15 amino acids. Germline values: CDR1 SGHNT, CDR2 YENEEA. After removal of 4 bases from V and 2 bases from J, the junction contained 3 bases not matched to a gene. The CDR3 loop is CASSSGDRAGNTIYF. DNA of the CDR3: TGTGCCAGCAGCTCCGGGGACAGGGCTGGAAACACCATATATTTT.

This chain connects TRBV5-5 to TRBJ1-4; D is unclear. The germline CDR1 and CDR2 sequences are SGHKS and YYEKEE (reference sequence). Trimming left V 2 bases short and J 0 bases short, with 11 bases between. The CDR3 is 16 amino acids. The CDR3 protein is CASSFGLVTTNEKLFF. The CDR3 nucleotides read TGTGCCAGCAGCTTCGGGTTGGTTACAACTAATGAAAAACTGTTTTTT.

This chain uses TRBV18 with TRBJ1-1; 7 bases are a match to TRBD1. This CDR3 is 16 amino acids long. V gave up 6 bases and J gave up 3 bases; unmatched junction bases: 13. CDR1 and CDR2 from the germline V gene are KGHSH and LQKENI. The CDR3 sequence: CASSLSTGERYTEAFF. The DNA of the CDR3 is TGTGCCAGCTCGCTTTCAACAGGGGAGAGGTACACTGAAGCTTTCTTT.